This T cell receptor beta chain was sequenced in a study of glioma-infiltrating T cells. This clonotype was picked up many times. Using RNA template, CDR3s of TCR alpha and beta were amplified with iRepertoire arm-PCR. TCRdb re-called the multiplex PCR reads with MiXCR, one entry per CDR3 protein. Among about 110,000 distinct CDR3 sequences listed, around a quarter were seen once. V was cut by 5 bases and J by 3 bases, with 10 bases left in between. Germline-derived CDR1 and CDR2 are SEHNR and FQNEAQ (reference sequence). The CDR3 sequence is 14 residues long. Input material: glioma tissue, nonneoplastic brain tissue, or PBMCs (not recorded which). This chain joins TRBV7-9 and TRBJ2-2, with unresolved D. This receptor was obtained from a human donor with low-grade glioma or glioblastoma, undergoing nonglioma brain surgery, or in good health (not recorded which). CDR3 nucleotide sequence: TGTGCCAGCAGCCCCCGACTCTACACCGGGGAGCTGTTTTTT. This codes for CASSPRLYTGELFF.